These 31 T cell receptor beta chains were sequenced from one sample in a study of CD8 T cells in Susac syndrome. With random hexamers, 0.5 to 1 ug RNA was reverse transcribed. In TCRdb, the immunoSEQ multiplex PCR reads were re-called with MiXCR into one record per CDR3 protein. The sample has 20,000 to 25,000 distinct CDR3 sequences, 85% to 95% seen once; the top ten hold about 0.27%. The material sequenced was CD8+ T cells from PBMCs. Receptors were obtained from a human donor in good health.

The J gene is TRBJ2-1, the V gene TRBV4-3; D is perhaps TRBD2 (6 bases). Germline V gene lookup returns CDR1 LGHNA and CDR2 YSLEER. V was pared by 3 bases and J by 0 bases, with 6 bases between. The CDR3 has 14 residues. The CDR3 region is CASSQGLSYNEQFF. For the CDR3, the DNA is TGCGCCAGCAGCCAGGGACTCTCCTACAATGAGCAGTTCTTC.

The chain links TRBV7-9 to TRBJ2-2; D is perhaps TRBD1 (5 bases). Trimming removed 3 bases at V and 0 bases at J, with 8 bases between. CDR1 and CDR2 from the germline V gene are SEHNR and FQNEAQ (reference sequence). The CDR3 runs to 15 residues. The CDR3 sequence is CASSLVTANTGELFF. CDR3 bases: TGTGCCAGCAGCTTGGTGACAGCGAACACCGGGGAGCTGTTTTTT.

This chain uses TRBV18 with TRBJ1-1, with D unclear. This CDR3 is built from 13 residues. Germline assignment: CDR1 KGHSH and CDR2 LQKENI. Trimming pared 0 bases from V and 0 bases from J, leaving 2 bases between. The CDR3 here is CASSPPMNTEAFF. The CDR3 nucleotides read TGTGCCAGCTCACCACCGATGAACACTGAAGCTTTCTTT.

V and J are TRBV6-2 or TRBV6-3 and TRBJ2-7; 7 nucleotides match TRBD1. The germline V gene has CDR1 MNHEY and CDR2 SVGEGT. Germline trimming cut 2 bases from V and 3 bases from J; bases unmatched to any gene: 7. The CDR3 has 15 amino acids. Here the CDR3 reads CASSYPRQGDYEQYF. CDR3 DNA: TGTGCCAGCAGTTACCCTCGACAGGGCGACTACGAGCAGTACTTC.

The rearrangement joins TRBV7-9 to TRBJ2-5; D may correspond to TRBD1 or TRBD2 (7 bases each). The CDR3 has 15 residues. Looked up from germline, CDR1 is SEHNR and CDR2 is FQNEAQ (reference sequence). The ends were cut back, 5 bases at V and 5 bases at J, with 18 bases in the middle. The CDR3: CASSLGEGAVETQYF. The CDR3 bases are TGTGCCAGCAGCCTAGGGGAGGGGGCTGTTGAGACCCAGTACTTC.

This chain connects TRBV9 to TRBJ1-1; D is ambiguous. Germline CDR1 and CDR2: SGDLS and YYNGEE. Trimming took off 4 bases at V and 6 bases at J, with 13 bases between the two ends. The CDR3 contains 13 residues. The CDR3 protein is CASSPPRSPEAFF. The CDR3 bases are TGTGCCAGCAGCCCACCTCGGAGCCCTGAAGCTTTCTTT.

The chain uses TRBV2 and TRBJ1-1; D remains ambiguous. The ends were cut back, 7 bases at V and 2 bases at J, with 17 bases in the middle. Germline-derived CDR1 and CDR2 are SNHLY and FYNNEI. The CDR3 consists of 15 residues. The CDR3 DNA follows: TGTGCCAGCAAAGGCAGACCCCGAAGTAACACTGAAGCTTTCTTT. It specifies CASKGRPRSNTEAFF.

The chain employs TRBV18 and TRBJ2-1; tentative D call: TRBD1 (6 bases). CDR3 size: 13 residues. Trimming stripped 4 bases from V and 7 bases from J, with 11 bases between. Germline V gives CDR1 KGHSH, CDR2 LQKENI. CDR3 loop: CASSLKRGNEQFF. The CDR3 region has the DNA TGTGCCAGCTCACTAAAAAGGGGGAATGAGCAGTTCTTC.

The chain links TRBV7-2 to TRBJ1-1; D is perhaps TRBD1 (5 bases). V lost 5 bases and J lost 4, with 20 bases in between. The CDR3 totals 16 residues. The germline CDR1 and CDR2 sequences are SGHTA and FQGNSA. The CDR3 sequence is CASSPAGQGWGTEAFF. In nucleotides, the CDR3 is TGTGCCAGCAGCCCAGCGGGGCAGGGATGGGGCACTGAAGCTTTCTTT.

V and J are TRBV6-2 or TRBV6-3 and TRBJ1-1; TRBD1 might be the D (5 bases). This CDR3 region has 12 residues. V lost 8 bases and J 7 bases, leaving 14 bases between the germline ends. Germline V gene lookup returns CDR1 MNHEY and CDR2 SVGEGT. The CDR3 reads CASGRDGLEAFF. The CDR3 coding sequence is TGTGCCAGCGGAAGGGACGGTCTTGAAGCTTTCTTT.

This sequence joins TRBV7-6 and TRBJ2-2; TRBD1 matches at 7 bases. Per germline, CDR1 SGHVS and CDR2 FNYEAQ. The CDR3 is made up of 15 amino acids. The junction had 3 bases not matched to a gene; V was cut back by 0 bases and J by 5 bases. The CDR3 sequence: CASSLAGGWTGELFF. CDR3 sequence (DNA): TGTGCCAGCAGCTTAGCAGGGGGCTGGACCGGGGAGCTGTTTTTT.

The chain uses TRBV3-1 and TRBJ2-7; TRBD2 matches 13 bases. Trimming at V came to 4 bases and at J to 6 bases, leaving 9 bases not matched to a gene. CDR3 length: 16 residues. The germline CDR1 and CDR2 sequences are LGHDT and YNNKEL (reference sequence). The CDR3 reads CASSPGLAGASTEQYF. CDR3 bases: TGTGCCAGCAGCCCTGGACTAGCGGGGGCCTCTACCGAGCAGTACTTC.

The chain uses TRBV13 and TRBJ2-1; D might be TRBD2 (6 bases). Trimming left V 7 bases short and J 0 bases short, with 25 bases between. The germline V gene encodes CDR1 PRHDT and CDR2 FYEKMQ (reference sequence). CDR3 length: 19 residues. CDR3 protein: CASTGGNVGSGSSYNEQFF. CDR3 in DNA: TGTGCCAGCACCGGGGGAAATGTGGGATCGGGGAGCTCCTACAATGAGCAGTTCTTC.

The V gene is TRBV20-1, the J gene TRBJ1-4; no reliable D call. Germline CDR1 DFQATT, CDR2 SNEGSKA (reference sequence). The CDR3 contains 14 residues. Trimming left V 1 base short and J 5 bases short, with 11 bases between. The CDR3 DNA sequence: TGCAGTGCTAGAGTTGGCAGGTTCAATGAAAAACTGTTTTTT. It yields the protein CSARVGRFNEKLFF.

The rearrangement joins TRBV27 to TRBJ2-7; D gene uncertain. From germline, CDR1 is MNHEY and CDR2 SMNVEV (reference sequence). Trimming pared 2 bases from V and 1 base from J, leaving 6 bases between. The CDR3 is 13 residues long. In DNA, the CDR3 is TGTGCCAGCAGTTTAGGGCAGTCCTACGAGCAGTACTTC. Protein sequence: CASSLGQSYEQYF.

This sequence joins TRBV12-5 and TRBJ2-3; D ambiguous. V was trimmed by 7 bases and J by 0 bases, leaving 14 bases between them. The germline gives CDR1 LGHNT, CDR2 FRNRAP. The CDR3 length is 15 residues. CDR3 nucleotide sequence: TGTGCTAGTGCTTACTACCGCTCCAGCACAGATACGCAGTATTTT. Amino acid sequence: CASAYYRSSTDTQYF. The entire variable domain, with the rest obtained from reference TRBV12-5 and TRBJ2-3, is as follows: DARVTQTPRHKVTEMGQEVTMRCQPILGHNTVFWYRQTMMQGLELLAYFRNRAPLDDSGMPKDRFSAEMPDATLATLKIQPSEPRDSAVYFCASAYYRSSTDTQYFGPGTRLTVL.

This clonotype has only one observation. The V call is TRBV29-1, the J call TRBJ1-1, with a weak D call TRBD1 (6 bases). From germline, CDR1 is SQVTM and CDR2 ANQGSEA. The CDR3 is 12 residues long. V was clipped by 6 bases and J by 6 bases, with 14 bases between them. For the CDR3, the DNA is TGCAGCGTGTACGGGGGGGCCCCTGAAGCTTTCTTT. Translated, it gives CSVYGGAPEAFF.

This clonotype was seen only a few times. The rearrangement joins TRBV7-6 to TRBJ2-7; D might be TRBD1 (5 bases). CDR1 and CDR2 from the germline V gene are SGHVS and FNYEAQ. V lost 5 bases, J lost 6 bases, and 20 bases lay in between. This CDR3 contains 15 residues. CDR3 in amino acids: CASSATQGFRAEQYF. CDR3 nucleotide sequence: TGTGCCAGCAGCGCGACCCAGGGATTCCGGGCCGAGCAGTACTTC.

The chain is built from TRBV20-1 and TRBJ2-1; tentatively, D is TRBD2 (6 bases). Deletions cut 0 bases from V and 7 bases from J, with 25 bases between. Germline CDR1 DFQATT, CDR2 SNEGSKA (reference sequence). This CDR3 comprises 18 residues. The CDR3 spells CSAREVRSSEFLINEQFF. In DNA form, the CDR3 reads TGCAGTGCTAGAGAAGTAAGGTCTAGCGAATTTCTGATTAATGAGCAGTTCTTC.

The chain has TRBV5-1 and TRBJ2-3; possibly TRBD2 for D (5 bases). The CDR3 consists of 16 residues. Germline assignment: CDR1 SGHRS and CDR2 YFSETQ. With 1 base removed from V and 2 bases from J, the gap between germline ends came to 14 bases. CDR3 bases: TGCGCCAGCAGCTTGTACGGACGGACTCCCACAGATACGCAGTATTTT. Translation gives CASSLYGRTPTDTQYF.

J is TRBJ1-2 and V is TRBV9; the D gene is possibly TRBD1 (6 bases). CDR1 is SGDLS, CDR2 YYNGEE, per germline. The CDR3 has 14 amino acids. With 4 bases removed from V and 2 bases from J, the gap between germline ends came to 12 bases. The CDR3 DNA follows: TGTGCCAGCAGCACGTTGACAGGCAACTATGGCTACACCTTC. As protein: CASSTLTGNYGYTF.

V gene TRBV14 combines with J gene TRBJ1-1; 7 bases map to TRBD1. The germline CDR1 and CDR2 sequences are SGHDN and FVKESK. The CDR3 sequence is 17 residues long. The V gene end was trimmed by 0 bases and the J gene end by 2 bases; junction bases not matched to a gene: 9. The CDR3 protein is CASSQDFAGGINTEAFF. The CDR3 coding sequence is TGTGCCAGCAGCCAAGACTTCGCAGGGGGGATAAACACTGAAGCTTTCTTT.

The rearrangement joins TRBV7-2 to TRBJ2-1, with D possibly TRBD2 on 6 matching bases. The CDR3 length is 17 residues. Trimming shortened V by 1 base and J by 0 bases, and 13 bases separated the two germline ends. CDR1 and CDR2 (germline): SGHTA, FQGNSA. CDR3 residues: CASSLVGEVSSYNEQFF. For the CDR3, the DNA is TGTGCCAGCAGCTTAGTGGGGGAGGTTAGCTCCTACAATGAGCAGTTCTTC.

J is TRBJ2-1 and V is TRBV3-1, with D possibly matching TRBD2 (6 bases). Germline V CDR1 and CDR2: LGHDT, YNNKEL (reference sequence). The CDR3 is 13 amino acids. Deletions cut 5 bases from V and 8 bases from J, with 13 bases between. This CDR3 is CASSFTSLDEQFF. DNA for the CDR3: TGTGCCAGCAGCTTCACTAGCTTGGATGAGCAGTTCTTC.

The rearrangement joins TRBV3-1 to TRBJ2-5; D not resolved. This CDR3 spans 16 amino acids. CDR1 and CDR2 (germline): LGHDT, YNNKEL (reference sequence). Between the trimmed V and J ends, which lost 1 base and 3 bases, there was a span of 15 bases. CDR3: CASSQGVPLWEETQYF. CDR3 bases: TGTGCCAGCAGCCAAGGAGTCCCCCTGTGGGAAGAGACCCAGTACTTC.

The rearrangement uses TRBV27 and TRBJ1-6; D remains ambiguous. Trimming shortened V by 0 bases and J by 15 bases, and 12 bases separated the two germline ends. The CDR3 totals 13 residues. CDR1 and CDR2 (germline): MNHEY, SMNVEV (reference sequence). The CDR3, as DNA: TGTGCCAGCAGTTTATCTCGGACGGCACTCCTCCACTTT. It yields the protein CASSLSRTALLHF.

This rearrangement joins TRBV20-1 to TRBJ1-1; 7 bases fit TRBD1. The CDR3 totals 13 residues. Per germline, CDR1 DFQATT and CDR2 SNEGSKA (reference sequence). The ends lost 4 bases at V and 5 bases at J; junction bases unmatched: 7. The CDR3 region has the DNA TGCAGTGCTAACCCGGACAGGTCAACTGAAGCTTTCTTT. Protein sequence: CSANPDRSTEAFF.

The J gene is TRBJ2-1, the V gene TRBV15; D is unresolved. The CDR3 extends over 15 amino acids. The germline V gene encodes CDR1 LNHNV and CDR2 YYDKDF (reference sequence). Deletions cut 1 base from V and 8 bases from J, with 15 bases between. Here the CDR3 reads CATSRVIGTADEQFF. For the CDR3, the DNA is TGTGCCACCAGCAGAGTAATTGGTACGGCCGATGAGCAGTTCTTC.

The chain recombines TRBV5-1 with TRBJ1-6; 7 bases line up with TRBD1. This CDR3 region has 15 residues. Trimming took 1 base from V and 7 from J; bases not matched to a gene: 5. Germline V gene lookup returns CDR1 SGHRS and CDR2 YFSETQ. The CDR3 reads CASSLSQGGNSPLHF. The CDR3 bases are TGCGCCAGCAGCTTGTCTCAGGGGGGGAATTCACCCCTCCACTTT.

The chain employs TRBV7-9 and TRBJ1-2; 9 nucleotides agree with TRBD1. The CDR3 loop spans 13 amino acids. Per germline, CDR1 SEHNR and CDR2 FQNEAQ (reference sequence). J gave up 5 bases and V 3 bases, and 1 base lay outside the gene matches. In DNA form, the CDR3 reads TGTGCCAGCAGCTTGGGACAGGGATATGGCTACACCTTC. Its protein is CASSLGQGYGYTF.

The chain links TRBV29-1 to TRBJ2-7; no clear D. Trimming took off 6 bases at V and 3 bases at J, with 9 bases between the two ends. The CDR3 contains 11 residues. Per the germline V gene, CDR1 is SQVTM and CDR2 is ANQGSEA. CDR3: CSVESDYEQYF. The CDR3 DNA reads TGCAGCGTGGAGTCAGACTACGAGCAGTACTTC.